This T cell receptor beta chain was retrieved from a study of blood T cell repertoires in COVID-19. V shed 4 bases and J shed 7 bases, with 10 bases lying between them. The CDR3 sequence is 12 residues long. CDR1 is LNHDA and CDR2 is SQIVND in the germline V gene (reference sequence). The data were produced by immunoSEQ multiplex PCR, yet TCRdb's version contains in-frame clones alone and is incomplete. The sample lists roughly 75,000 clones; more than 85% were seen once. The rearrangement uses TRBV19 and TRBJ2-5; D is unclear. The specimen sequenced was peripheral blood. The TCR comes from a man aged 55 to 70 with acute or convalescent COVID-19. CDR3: CASSSLVGTQYF. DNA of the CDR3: TGTGCCAGTAGTAGTCTAGTTGGGACCCAGTACTTC. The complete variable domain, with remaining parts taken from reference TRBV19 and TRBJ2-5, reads DGGITQSPKYLFRKEGQNVTLSCEQNLNHDAMYWYRQDPGQGLRLIYYSQIVNDFQKGDIAEGYSVSREKKESFPLTVTSAQKNPTAFYLCASSSLVGTQYFGPGTRLLVL.